The TCR beta chain described here comes from a study of blood T cell repertoires in COVID-19. The V gene end was trimmed by 4 bases and the J gene end by 1 base; junction bases not matched to a gene: 14. This CDR3 is 18 amino acids long. Germline CDR1 is SGHTA and CDR2 is FQGNSA. The data were produced by immunoSEQ multiplex PCR, yet TCRdb's version contains in-frame clones alone and is incomplete. The table lists around 47,000 clones, around nine tenths of them singletons, with 7% to 9% in the top ten. V and J are TRBV7-2 and TRBJ2-5, with 8 bases that match TRBD2. The sequencing input was peripheral blood. The sequence was collected from a man of 80 years or more with active or convalescent COVID-19. This chain's CDR3 is CASSSRRGTSGSQETQYF. The CDR3, as DNA: TGTGCCAGCAGCTCCCGACGAGGAACTAGCGGCTCCCAAGAGACCCAGTACTTC.